The rows below give T cell receptor beta chains drawn from one sample of a study of blood T cell repertoires in COVID-19. Profiling relied on immunoSEQ multiplex PCR, and the TCRdb table lists in-frame clones only, not all of them. The table lists about 72,000 clones, 65% to 90% of them singletons. The specimen was peripheral blood. These receptors were taken from a man aged 65 to 85 with active or convalescent COVID-19. CDR3s include the opening cysteine and the closing phenylalanine or tryptophan. The D gene is left open where the match is weak. Some rows mark clone size as missing; the rest say once, few, many or name a class of expanded clone.

>TRBJ2-3|many|.|15|TRBV7-3
TGTGCCAGCAGCTTAGGGGGGACCTACACAGATACGCAGTATTTT
CASSLGGTYTDTQYF
>TRBJ2-1|once|.|12|TRBV30
TGTGCCTGGAGTTACAGGGTAAACGAGCAGTTCTTC
CAWSYRVNEQFF
>TRBJ1-2|.|TRBD1|13|TRBV6-5
TGTGCCAGCAGGTCGACAGGGGCCTATGGCTACACCTTC
CASRSTGAYGYTF
>TRBJ2-7|.|TRBD1|11|TRBV20-1
TGCAGTGTCAGACAGGGTTACGAGCAGTACTTC
CSVRQGYEQYF
>TRBJ2-1|once|TRBD2|15|TRBV11-3
TGTGCCAGCAGCTTAGGGGCTAGCGGGAGTAATGAGCAGTTCTTC
CASSLGASGSNEQFF
>TRBJ1-2|.|.|12|TRBV5-1
TGCGCCAGCAATTCGTCGAACTATGGCTACACCTTC
CASNSSNYGYTF
>TRBJ2-3|.|TRBD2|17|TRBV11-2
TGTGCCAGCAGCCGGTTGGGAACTAGCGGGAGAGAGTATACGCAGTATTTT
CASSRLGTSGREYTQYF
>TRBJ1-3|.|.|11|TRBV30
TGTGCCTGGGGCAGTGGAAACACCATATATTTT
CAWGSGNTIYF
>TRBJ2-1|.|.|16|TRBV9
TGTGCCAGCAGCGTAGCTCCCCGGGGGTCCTACAATGAGCAGTTCTTC
CASSVAPRGSYNEQFF
>TRBJ2-3|.|.|14|TRBV3-1/TRBV3-2
TGTGCCAGCAGCCAAGATCTTGGCACAGATACGCAGTATTTT
CASSQDLGTDTQYF
>TRBJ1-2|.|TRBD1|15|TRBV7-3
TGTGCCAGCAGCACCACAGGGGGCAGTCGCTATGGCTACACCTTC
CASSTTGGSRYGYTF
>TRBJ1-2|.|.|13|TRBV6-5
TGTGCCAGCAGTTACTCCGCCGGCTATGGCTACACCTTC
CASSYSAGYGYTF
>TRBJ1-1|.|.|17|TRBV5-8
TGTGCCAGCAGCTTGCAGAGGACGGGAAATTCGAACACTGAAGCTTTCTTT
CASSLQRTGNSNTEAFF
>TRBJ2-7|.|TRBD2|14|TRBV18
TGTGCCAGCTCACCAACTAGCGGGAGCGACGAGCAGTACTTC
CASSPTSGSDEQYF